The rows below give T cell receptor beta chains drawn from one sample of a study of control samples from healthy donors and cancer patients. The assay was immunoSEQ multiplex PCR, and TCRdb's table has in-frame clones only and misses some. The table has about 140,000 clones, roughly 94% seen once. Source material: blood. These receptors were taken from a man aged 35 to 55 in good health. The CDR3 runs from the conserved cysteine through the conserved F or W. D genes are given only for firm matches. Size is omitted from some rows. Given values are once, few, many or a class for expanded clones.

d_call j_call cdr3_length clone_size v_call cdr3_aa cdr3_nt
TRBD1 TRBJ1-4 17 - TRBV28 CASAQGQTIATNEKLFF TGTGCCAGCGCCCAGGGACAGACCATTGCAACTAATGAAAAACTGTTTTTT
TRBD2 TRBJ2-1 14 once TRBV30 CAWSIAGGVNEQFF TGTGCCTGGAGCATAGCGGGAGGGGTCAATGAGCAGTTCTTC
- TRBJ1-5 13 few TRBV4-1 CASSQAANQPQHF TGCGCCAGCAGCCAAGCGGCGAATCAGCCCCAGCATTTT
TRBD1 TRBJ1-2 16 - TRBV4-3 CASSPGFRQGAQGYTF TGCGCCAGCAGCCCAGGGTTCCGACAGGGGGCGCAAGGCTACACCTTC
- TRBJ2-2 14 - TRBV29-1 CSVAGQTNTGELFF TGCAGCGTTGCCGGTCAGACCAACACCGGGGAGCTGTTTTTT
- TRBJ1-6 13 - TRBV3-1/TRBV3-2 CASSQDLRGTLHF TGTGCCAGCAGCCAAGATCTTCGTGGCACCCTCCACTTT
TRBD2 TRBJ2-3 19 - TRBV9 CASSEGQGTSGTSTDTQYF TGTGCCAGCAGCGAAGGACAGGGGACTAGCGGGACTAGCACAGATACGCAGTATTTT
TRBD2 TRBJ2-1 16 - TRBV9 CASSPRSGGAYNEQFF TGTGCCAGCAGCCCTAGAAGCGGGGGGGCCTACAATGAGCAGTTCTTC
TRBD1 TRBJ1-2 13 - TRBV24-1 CATRGTDSYGYTF TGTGCCACCAGAGGGACAGACTCATATGGCTACACCTTC
- TRBJ2-7 16 - TRBV5-4 CASSLGQTLYSYEQYF TGTGCCAGCAGCTTGGGACAGACCCTCTATTCCTACGAGCAGTACTTC
- TRBJ1-6 16 - TRBV18 CASSPVDTPKYSPLHF TGTGCCAGCTCACCAGTTGACACCCCGAAGTATTCACCCCTCCACTTT
TRBD2 TRBJ2-1 18 once TRBV28 CASSFLSSGVSSYNEQFF TGTGCCAGCAGTTTTCTTTCTAGCGGGGTTAGCTCCTACAATGAGCAGTTCTTC
- TRBJ2-1 14 - TRBV28 CASSLVSELNEQFF TGTGCCAGCAGTTTAGTCTCGGAACTCAATGAGCAGTTCTTC
- TRBJ1-1 12 - TRBV3-1/TRBV3-2 CASSWGGTEAFF TGTGCCAGCAGCTGGGGGGGCACTGAAGCTTTCTTT
- TRBJ2-6 12 - TRBV12-5 CASGSGANVLTF TGTGCTAGTGGTTCTGGGGCCAACGTCCTGACTTTC
TRBD2 TRBJ2-3 15 - TRBV5-1 CASSLGGSSTDTQYF TGCGCCAGCAGCTTGGGCGGGAGTAGCACAGATACGCAGTATTTT
TRBD1 TRBJ1-5 15 once TRBV2 CACSSDRGTGQPQHF TGTGCCTGCAGCTCCGACAGGGGAACGGGTCAGCCCCAGCATTTT
TRBD2 TRBJ2-1 13 - TRBV3-1/TRBV3-2 CASSQGLALKQFF TGTGCCAGCAGCCAGGGACTAGCTTTAAAGCAGTTCTTC
- TRBJ1-2 13 - TRBV2 CASSESGPYGYTF TGTGCCAGCAGTGAGTCCGGGCCTTATGGCTACACCTTC
- TRBJ1-5 14 - TRBV4-3 CASSQDFSGQPQHF TGCGCCAGCAGCCAAGACTTCTCGGGACAGCCCCAGCATTTT
- TRBJ1-6 15 - TRBV14 CASTTTATYNSPLHF TGTGCCAGCACGACGACAGCGACCTATAATTCACCCCTCCACTTT
TRBD2 TRBJ2-5 13 - TRBV28 CASSSGSLETQYF TGTGCCAGCAGTAGCGGGAGTTTGGAGACCCAGTACTTC
- TRBJ2-5 11 - TRBV13 CASSLRGTQYF TGTGCCAGCAGCTTACGCGGGACCCAGTACTTC
- TRBJ2-5 14 - TRBV13 CASSLIGGEETQYF TGTGCCAGCAGCTTAATCGGCGGAGAAGAGACCCAGTACTTC
- TRBJ1-1 11 - TRBV20-1 CSAGWRTEAFF TGCAGTGCTGGATGGAGAACTGAAGCTTTCTTT
TRBD2 TRBJ2-1 15 - TRBV7-3 CASSPLAGGYNEQFF TGTGCCAGCAGCCCACTAGCGGGGGGGTACAATGAGCAGTTCTTC
TRBD1 TRBJ2-1 18 - TRBV24-1 CATSADRTHFGLRNEQFF TGTGCCACCAGTGCGGACAGGACCCACTTCGGCCTAAGGAATGAGCAGTTCTTC
- TRBJ1-5 15 - TRBV5-6 CASSLGTYRNQPQHF TGTGCCAGCAGCTTAGGGACGTATCGCAATCAGCCCCAGCATTTT
- TRBJ1-2 13 - TRBV20-1 CSASVSGNYGYTF TGCAGTGCTAGTGTGTCAGGGAACTATGGCTACACCTTC
TRBD2 TRBJ2-5 16 - TRBV5-1 CASSLSGGGSQETQYF TGCGCCAGCAGCTTGTCTGGGGGGGGGTCGCAAGAGACCCAGTACTTC
- TRBJ1-2 15 - TRBV4-3 CASSQDQWGTYGYTF TGCGCCAGCAGCCAAGATCAGTGGGGAACGTATGGCTACACCTTC
- TRBJ2-1 13 - TRBV27 CASSFSKYGEQFF TGTGCCAGCAGCTTCTCCAAGTACGGTGAGCAGTTCTTC
TRBD1 TRBJ1-2 13 - TRBV11-2 CASSLETGIGYTF TGTGCCAGCAGCTTAGAGACAGGGATCGGCTACACCTTC
- TRBJ2-5 15 - TRBV19 CASSGDSYPMVTQYF TGTGCCAGTAGTGGCGACAGCTACCCGATGGTGACCCAGTACTTC
- TRBJ2-6 15 once TRBV6-6 CASSLTGSGANVLTF TGTGCCAGCAGCCTGACAGGCTCTGGGGCCAACGTCCTGACTTTC
- TRBJ2-7 12 - TRBV9 CASSENPYEQYF TGTGCCAGCAGCGAAAACCCCTACGAGCAGTACTTC
TRBD2 TRBJ2-7 14 - TRBV3-1/TRBV3-2 CASSQGREVYEQYF TGTGCCAGCAGCCAGGGGAGGGAAGTCTACGAGCAGTACTTC
TRBD1 TRBJ1-1 15 - TRBV11-2 CASSLEGTGRTEAFF TGTGCCAGCAGCTTAGAGGGGACAGGGCGTACTGAAGCTTTCTTT
- TRBJ1-2 11 - TRBV20-1 CSAGVAGGYTF TGCAGTGCAGGCGTGGCGGGAGGCTACACCTTC
TRBD1 TRBJ2-4 16 - TRBV6-2/TRBV6-3 CTSSPGQGISKNIQYF TGTACCAGCAGCCCGGGACAGGGAATATCCAAAAACATTCAGTACTTC
- TRBJ2-7 14 - TRBV4-3 CASSQARKGGEQYF TGCGCCAGCAGCCAGGCTCGAAAGGGCGGCGAGCAGTACTTC
- TRBJ1-2 12 - TRBV6-1 CASSEPVYGYTF TGTGCCAGCAGTGAACCGGTCTATGGCTACACCTTC
- TRBJ2-7 13 - TRBV15 CATAGPNSHEQYF TGTGCCACCGCCGGGCCCAACTCTCACGAGCAGTACTTC
- TRBJ1-1 15 - TRBV5-1 CASSLGLTANTEAFF TGCGCCAGCAGCTTGGGGCTGACAGCGAACACTGAAGCTTTCTTT
TRBD1 TRBJ2-7 12 - TRBV29-1 CSVTGQGYEQYF TGCAGCGTGACGGGACAGGGCTACGAGCAGTACTTC
- TRBJ2-2 15 - TRBV6-2/TRBV6-3 CASSYWQLNTGELFF TGTGCCAGCAGTTATTGGCAGTTGAACACCGGGGAGCTGTTTTTT
- TRBJ2-5 14 - TRBV18 CASSPPGLQETQYF TGTGCCAGCTCACCACCGGGCCTCCAAGAGACCCAGTACTTC
TRBD2 TRBJ2-7 15 - TRBV20-1 CSASRAGGSSYEQYF TGCAGTGCTAGTAGGGCGGGGGGGAGCTCCTACGAGCAGTACTTC
TRBD2 TRBJ2-5 15 - TRBV7-3 CASSLGGGAQETQYF TGTGCCAGCAGCTTAGGCGGGGGAGCACAAGAGACCCAGTACTTC
- TRBJ2-7 14 - TRBV6-2/TRBV6-3 CASSYVQGDYEQYF TGTGCCAGCAGTTACGTTCAGGGCGATTACGAGCAATACTTC
- TRBJ1-2 17 once TRBV7-2 CASSLAVTVAPNYGYTF TGTGCCAGCAGCTTAGCGGTGACAGTGGCCCCTAACTATGGCTACACCTTC
- TRBJ1-1 18 - TRBV18 CASSPRIFDDTTHTEAFF TGTGCCAGCTCACCACGGATTTTTGATGACACCACCCACACTGAAGCTTTCTTT
- TRBJ2-3 14 - TRBV9 CASSRNTGPDTQYF TGTGCCAGCAGCAGGAACACGGGACCAGATACGCAGTATTTT
- TRBJ1-1 14 - TRBV6-6 CASSYGSSNTEAFF TGTGCCAGCAGTTACGGCAGTTCCAACACTGAAGCTTTCTTT
- TRBJ2-7 14 - TRBV9 CASSVQGLSYEQYF TGTGCCAGCAGCGTACAGGGGCTCTCCTACGAGCAGTACTTC
TRBD1 TRBJ2-7 15 - TRBV7-2 CASSLSTGLYYEQYF TGTGCCAGCAGCTTATCGACAGGGCTTTACTACGAGCAGTACTTC
TRBD1 TRBJ2-6 21 - TRBV28 CASSPNPYRGNWSSGANVLTF TGTGCCAGCAGTCCCAATCCCTACAGGGGAAACTGGAGCTCTGGGGCCAACGTCCTGACTTTC
- TRBJ1-1 13 - TRBV14 CASSQERVTEAFF TGTGCCAGCAGCCAAGAGAGGGTCACTGAAGCTTTCTTT
TRBD2 TRBJ2-5 18 - TRBV6-2/TRBV6-3 CASSYSIPRTSAPETQYF TGTGCCAGCAGTTACTCGATTCCGCGGACTAGCGCTCCGGAGACCCAGTACTTC